This T cell receptor (beta chain) appears in the sequencing data of a study of beta chain features in type 1 diabetes. Expressed TCRB transcripts got sequenced, as all isolated RNA was reverse transcribed. Sequencing was performed with immunoSEQ multiplex PCR; in TCRdb, only in-frame clones are kept and a portion is missing. The sample holds some 150,000 clones, about 10% seen once. Germline values: CDR1 SQVTM, CDR2 ANQGSEA. CDR3 length: 15 amino acids. V was clipped by 1 base and J by 4 bases, with 17 bases between them. Findings and caveats of the study: Possible PCR preference for shorter templates applied equally to patients and controls. VDJ junctions from patients with type 1 diabetes contained fewer insertions and more deletions. Researchers report that Type 1 diabetes patients had moderately but significantly shorter TCRB CDR3s across all four CD4+ subsets.

A heparinised blood draw that averaged around 100 mL was obtained once from each donor. This clone was detected only a few times. The antigen is not known. The sample consisted of naive CD4+ T cells from blood. This chain connects TRBV29-1 to TRBJ2-7; TRBD1 is a possible D gene (6 bases). The sequence was obtained from a young man in good health. CDR3 region: CSVEVRQARRYEQYF. Here the CDR3 DNA reads TGCAGCGTTGAAGTTCGACAGGCCAGGAGGTACGAGCAGTACTTC.